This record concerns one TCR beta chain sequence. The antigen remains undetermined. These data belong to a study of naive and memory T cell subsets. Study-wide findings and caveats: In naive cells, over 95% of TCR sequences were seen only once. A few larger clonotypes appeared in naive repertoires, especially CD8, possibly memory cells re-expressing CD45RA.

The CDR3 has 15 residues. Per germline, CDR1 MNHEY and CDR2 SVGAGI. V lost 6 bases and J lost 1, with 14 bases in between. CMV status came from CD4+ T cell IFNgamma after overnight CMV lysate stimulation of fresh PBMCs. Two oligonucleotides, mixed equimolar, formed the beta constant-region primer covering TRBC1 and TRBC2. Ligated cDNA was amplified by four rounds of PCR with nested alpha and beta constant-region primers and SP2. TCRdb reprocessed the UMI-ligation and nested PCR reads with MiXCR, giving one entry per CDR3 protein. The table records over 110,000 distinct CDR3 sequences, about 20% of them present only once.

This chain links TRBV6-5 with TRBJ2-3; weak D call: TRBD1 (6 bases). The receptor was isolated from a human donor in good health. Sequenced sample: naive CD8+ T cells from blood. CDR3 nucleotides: TGTGCCAGCAGCGAACAGGGACGAGGCACAGATACGCAGTATTTT. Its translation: CASSEQGRGTDTQYF.